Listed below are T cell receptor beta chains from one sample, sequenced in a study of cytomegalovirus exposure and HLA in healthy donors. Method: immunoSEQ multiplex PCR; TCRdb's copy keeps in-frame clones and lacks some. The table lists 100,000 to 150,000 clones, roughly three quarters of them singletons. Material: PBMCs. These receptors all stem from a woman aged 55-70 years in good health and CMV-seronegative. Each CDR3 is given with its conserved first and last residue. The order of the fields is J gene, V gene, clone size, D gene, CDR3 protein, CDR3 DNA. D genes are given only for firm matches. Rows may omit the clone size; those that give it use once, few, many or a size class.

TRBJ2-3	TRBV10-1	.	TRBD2	CASGGTSLDTQYF	TGCGCCAGCGGGGGGACTAGTCTGGATACGCAGTATTTT
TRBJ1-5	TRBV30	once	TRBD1	CAWIAKTGQGSFQPQHF	TGTGCCTGGATCGCAAAAACGGGACAGGGGTCTTTTCAGCCCCAGCATTTT
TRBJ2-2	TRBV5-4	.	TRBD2	CASSQAAGDNTGELFF	TGTGCCAGCAGCCAAGCCGCGGGAGACAACACCGGGGAGCTGTTTTTT
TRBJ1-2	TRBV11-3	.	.	CASSFLTNYGYTF	TGTGCCAGCAGCTTTCTTACTAACTATGGCTACACCTTC
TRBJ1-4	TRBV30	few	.	CAWSHTYANEKLFF	TGTGCCTGGAGTCACACGTACGCTAATGAAAAACTGTTTTTT
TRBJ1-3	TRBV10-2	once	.	CASSEGTNSGNTIYF	TGCGCCAGCAGTGAGGGGACTAACTCTGGAAACACCATATATTTT
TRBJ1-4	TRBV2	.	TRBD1	CASRGTGSEKLFF	TGTGCCAGCAGGGGGACAGGATCCGAAAAACTGTTTTTT
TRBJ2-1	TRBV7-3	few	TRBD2	CASSLGGTSGTYNEQFF	TGTGCCAGCAGCTTGGGGGGGACTAGCGGGACTTACAATGAGCAGTTCTTC
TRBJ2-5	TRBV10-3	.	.	CAISELQETQYF	TGTGCCATCAGTGAGCTTCAAGAGACCCAGTACTTC
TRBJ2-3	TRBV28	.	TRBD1	CASSPPRTGLLLVTDTQYF	TGTGCCAGCAGTCCGCCTCGGACAGGGCTTTTATTGGTCACAGATACGCAGTATTTT
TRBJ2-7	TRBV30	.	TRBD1	CAWRTGYEQYF	TGTGCCTGGAGGACAGGGTACGAGCAGTACTTC
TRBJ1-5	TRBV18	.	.	CASSPTANQPQHF	TGTGCCAGCTCACCTACAGCTAATCAGCCCCAGCATTTT